What follows are 7 T cell receptor beta chains derived from one specimen sequenced in a study of T cell responses to AZD1222 COVID-19 vaccine. Some clones are missing from TCRdb's copy, which holds only in-frame ones; the method was immunoSEQ multiplex PCR. The sample contains around 45,000 clones, about 90% of which appear only once. The specimen comprised peripheral blood, sampled 28 days after the second AZD1222 dose. The receptors here all came from an adult who received the AZD1222 COVID-19 vaccine.

The V gene is TRBV10-2, the J gene TRBJ2-3, with 8 bases fitting TRBD2. CDR3 length equals 15 residues. Germline CDR1 is WSHSY and CDR2 is SAAADI. J lost 1 base, V lost 7 bases, and 7 bases had no gene match. CDR3 nucleotide sequence: TGCGCCAGCACCCCACTAGCGGAACGCACAGATACGCAGTATTTT. Translating it yields CASTPLAERTDTQYF.

This clone was counted a single time. The rearrangement uses TRBV6-5 and TRBJ1-3; D not resolved. Trimming took 5 bases from V and 4 from J, leaving 6 bases between them. This CDR3 spans 12 amino acids. CDR1 and CDR2 (germline): MNHEY, SVGAGI. The CDR3 nucleotides read TGTGCCAGCAGTCCCCTCGGAAACACCATATATTTT. The encoded protein is CASSPLGNTIYF.

The chain combines TRBV7-2 with TRBJ1-5, with D unresolved. Germline V gene sequence: CDR1 SGHTA, CDR2 FQGNSA. The CDR3 spans 15 residues. V was clipped by 1 base and J by 2 bases, with 9 bases between them. The CDR3 loop reads CASSLDSGGNQPQHF. CDR3 nucleotide sequence: TGTGCCAGCAGCTTAGATTCTGGGGGCAATCAGCCCCAGCATTTT.

The chain has TRBV5-6 and TRBJ1-4; a possible D gene is TRBD1 (5 bases). This CDR3 has 15 residues. V lost 0 bases and J lost 3, with 9 bases in between. CDR1 SGHDT and CDR2 YYEEEE come from the germline V gene. For the CDR3, the DNA is TGTGCCAGCAGCTTGGTGGGGCAGGCTAATGAAAAACTGTTTTTT. Its protein product is CASSLVGQANEKLFF.

The J gene is TRBJ2-5, the V gene TRBV7-8, with a weak D call TRBD2 (5 bases). Germline V gene sequence: CDR1 SGHVS, CDR2 FQNEAQ. This CDR3 has 13 residues. Trimming took 5 bases from V and 1 from J, leaving 8 bases between them. For the CDR3, the DNA is TGTGCCAGCAGCCGAGAGGGCCAAGAGACCCAGTACTTC. It is translated as CASSREGQETQYF.

This chain uses TRBV6-6 with TRBJ1-6; no firm D call. This CDR3 has 14 residues. The V and J ends lost 7 bases and 9 bases respectively, with 16 bases between them. CDR1 and CDR2 from the germline V gene are MNHNY and SVGAGI (reference sequence). The CDR3, as DNA: TGTGCCAGCAACCTTCTTGGGATAGGTTCACCCCTCCACTTT. It yields the protein CASNLLGIGSPLHF.

The rearrangement links TRBV6-5 to TRBJ1-6, with a possible D match to TRBD1 (5 bases). Trimming stripped 6 bases from V and 8 bases from J, with 8 bases between. Germline values: CDR1 MNHEY, CDR2 SVGAGI. The CDR3 length is 12 residues. The CDR3 DNA reads TGTGCCAGCAGCCAAGGGGATTCACCCCTCCACTTT. This translates into CASSQGDSPLHF.